This record covers a single TCR beta chain. Its antigen is undetermined. This specimen comes from a study of blood T cells in healthy people across ages. Notes on the study in general: Significant beta diversity loss was already apparent by age approximately 40, declining roughly linearly.

Germline CDR1 reads MNHNY; CDR2 reads SVGAGI (reference sequence). V was clipped by 2 bases and J by 6 bases, with 14 bases between them. There are 14 residues in the CDR3. Combining a sample-barcoded 5' primer with a J-beta primer mix, a second PCR ran for roughly 6 to 11 cycles. A template-switch adaptor that had 12 random nucleotides put a tag on each cDNA molecule. Every sample gave at least 2.5 million paired-end reads containing CDR3. A single record per CDR3 protein comes from TCRdb applying MiXCR to the 5' RACE reads. This table holds hundreds of thousands of distinct CDR3 sequences, 46% found once.

Sequences were obtained from blood. The V gene is TRBV6-6, the J gene TRBJ2-7; TRBD1 is a possible D gene (6 bases). The receptor was isolated from a man older than 75 in good health. CDR3 loop: CASSYDRTAGEQYF. The DNA for the CDR3 is TGTGCCAGCAGTTACGACCGGACAGCAGGCGAGCAGTACTTC.